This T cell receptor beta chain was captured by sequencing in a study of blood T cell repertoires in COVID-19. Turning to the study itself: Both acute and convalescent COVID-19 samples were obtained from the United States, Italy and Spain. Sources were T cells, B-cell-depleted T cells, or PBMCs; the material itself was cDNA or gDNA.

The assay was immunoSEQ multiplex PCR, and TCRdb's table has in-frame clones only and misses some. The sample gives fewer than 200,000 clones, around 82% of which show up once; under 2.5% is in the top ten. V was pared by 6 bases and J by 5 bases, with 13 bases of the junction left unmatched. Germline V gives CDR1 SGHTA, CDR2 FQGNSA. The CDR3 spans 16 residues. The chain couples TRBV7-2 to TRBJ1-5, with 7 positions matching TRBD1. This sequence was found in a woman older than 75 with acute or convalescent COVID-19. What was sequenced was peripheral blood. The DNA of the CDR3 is TGTGCCAGCAGTCGCCGGGACAGAGGCGACGATCAGCCCCAGCATTTT. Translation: CASSRRDRGDDQPQHF.